These 27 T cell receptor beta chains share one sample of origin, sequenced in a study of T cells in tumors after PD-1 blockade (dated by TCRdb to between 2019 and 2020). The library was obtained by the immunoSEQ multiplex PCR assay. TCRdb carries this immuneACCESS record with in-frame sequences only. Its versions omit some clonotypes, under half of them owing to an unresolved V gene in the studies checked, with the rest unexplained. The sample table records about 19,000 clones; 65% to 85% of these occur just once. The ten largest clones capture about a quarter of the sample. The source was PBMCs, collected after anti-PD-1 therapy. The receptors were gathered from a human donor with advanced basal cell or squamous cell carcinoma (not recorded which).

The V call is TRBV4-2, the J call TRBJ2-1, with 8 nucleotides matching TRBD2. The CDR3 has 14 amino acids. Trimming removed 4 bases from V and 5 bases from J; junction bases left unmatched: 4. From germline, CDR1 is LGHNA and CDR2 YNFKEQ. As DNA, the CDR3 is TGTGCCAGCAGCCCGGGACTAGAACACAATGAGCAGTTCTTC. The encoded protein is CASSPGLEHNEQFF.

The V gene is TRBV7-8, the J gene TRBJ2-7; 7 bases line up with TRBD2. The CDR3 has 15 residues. V shed 0 bases and J 3 bases; nucleotides not matched to a gene: 5. Germline lookup yields CDR1 SGHVS and CDR2 FQNEAQ. The CDR3 DNA is TGTGCCAGCAGCTTAGCGTGGGGAGGGGACTACGAGCAGTACTTC. This sequence encodes CASSLAWGGDYEQYF.

J is TRBJ1-3 and V is TRBV6-5; no clear D. This CDR3 contains 10 residues. The germline gives CDR1 MNHEY, CDR2 SVGAGI. The ends were cut back, 9 bases at V and 4 bases at J, with 4 bases in the middle. CDR3 sequence: CARIGNTIYF. CDR3 DNA: TGTGCCAGGATCGGAAACACCATATATTTT.

This chain joins TRBV6-5 and TRBJ1-1; 10 nucleotides align to TRBD1. CDR1 is MNHEY and CDR2 is SVGAGI in the germline V gene. CDR3 length equals 15 residues. The junction had 7 bases not matched to a gene; V was cut back by 5 bases and J by 4 bases. The CDR3 region has the DNA TGTGCCAGCAGTCCCAGGGACAGGGGAGGCACTGAAGCTTTCTTT. As protein: CASSPRDRGGTEAFF.

Here the CDR3 DNA reads TGTGCCACCAGCCCAGGGTACCGCTACAATGAGCAGTTCTTC. As protein: CATSPGYRYNEQFF. The gene calls are TRBV24-1 and TRBJ2-1, with D possibly matching TRBD1 (5 bases). Looked up from germline, CDR1 is KGHDR and CDR2 is SFDVKD. The CDR3 totals 14 residues. V shed 7 bases and J shed 3 bases, with 12 bases lying between them.

This chain joins TRBV9 and TRBJ1-2; D is possibly TRBD1 (5 bases). The CDR3 has 16 residues. The germline V and J ends were trimmed by 3 bases and 3 bases, with 18 bases remaining between them. Germline V gene lookup returns CDR1 SGDLS and CDR2 YYNGEE. CDR3 protein: CASSDSRELSYYGYTF. CDR3 DNA: TGTGCCAGCAGCGATAGCAGGGAACTCTCCTACTATGGCTACACCTTC.

This clone was found a few times. The chain recombines TRBV27 with TRBJ1-1; no reliable D call. The CDR3 has 13 residues. V was clipped by 3 bases and J by 2 bases, with 7 bases between them. Germline CDR1 and CDR2: MNHEY and SMNVEV (reference sequence). This CDR3 is CASSFFGNTEAFF. The CDR3 DNA reads TGTGCCAGCAGTTTCTTTGGTAACACTGAAGCTTTCTTT.

J is TRBJ2-5 and V is TRBV11-3; the D is unclear. V was trimmed by 1 base and J by 3 bases, leaving 9 bases between them. Per the germline V gene, CDR1 is SGHNT and CDR2 is YENEEA. This CDR3 is built from 14 residues. The CDR3 DNA reads as TGTGCCAGCAGCTTAGCTGGCCAGAAAGAGACCCAGTACTTC. Its translation: CASSLAGQKETQYF.

The CDR3 DNA sequence: TGTGCCAGCAGCTATTCCGGGACAGGGGTGAACACCGGGGAGCTGTTTTTT. Its translation is CASSYSGTGVNTGELFF. J is TRBJ2-2 and V is TRBV5-4; the match to TRBD1 covers 10 bases. The CDR3 is 17 residues long. CDR1 is SGHNT, CDR2 YYREEE, per germline (reference sequence). V was clipped by 3 bases and J by 1 base; unmatched bases: 6.

The chain employs TRBV7-9 and TRBJ2-2, with 10 bases that match TRBD1. The germline V gene encodes CDR1 SEHNR and CDR2 FQNEAQ (reference sequence). J lost 3 bases, V lost 6 bases, and 7 bases had no gene match. This CDR3 contains 16 residues. In DNA form, the CDR3 reads TGTGCCAGCAGTTCCGGGACAGGGGCCGACACCGGGGAGCTGTTTTTT. Protein sequence: CASSSGTGADTGELFF.

V gene TRBV5-1 combines with J gene TRBJ2-7, with 9 bases identical to TRBD2. The V and J ends lost 4 bases and 5 bases, in that order; junction bases with no gene match: 7. CDR3 length: 14 residues. Germline V gene sequence: CDR1 SGHRS, CDR2 YFSETQ. CDR3: CASSNRLADDEQYF. The CDR3 nucleotides are TGCGCCAGCAGCAACCGACTAGCGGACGACGAGCAGTACTTC.

The rearrangement links TRBV18 to TRBJ2-1; tentatively, D is TRBD1 (6 bases). This CDR3 is built from 15 residues. V lost 2 bases to trimming and J lost 8 bases, with 16 bases between them. In germline, CDR1 is KGHSH, CDR2 LQKENI. As DNA, the CDR3 is TGTGCCAGCTCACCAATACAGGGTGCAGGGGATGAGCAGTTCTTC. Its protein is CASSPIQGAGDEQFF.

In this sample, this clone turned up once. This CDR3 is CASSRERQGEQYF. The CDR3 nucleotides read TGTGCCAGTAGTCGAGAGAGACAGGGCGAGCAGTACTTC. The rearrangement joins TRBV19 to TRBJ2-7; 7 nucleotides agree with TRBD1. Germline CDR1 LNHDA, CDR2 SQIVND (reference sequence). CDR3 length equals 13 residues. V lost 5 bases, J lost 6 bases, and 7 bases stayed unmatched.

The chain carries TRBV19 and TRBJ2-1, with 7 bases lining up with TRBD2. The CDR3 runs to 14 residues. CDR1 is LNHDA and CDR2 is SQIVND in the germline V gene (reference sequence). J was trimmed by 5 bases and V by 4 bases; bases with no gene match: 5. The CDR3 nucleotides read TGTGCCAGTAGTAAGAGCGGGATCAACAATGAGCAGTTCTTC. Protein: CASSKSGINNEQFF.

This clone was recorded only once. The CDR3: CASSLTGVSSYNSPLHF. In DNA form, the CDR3 reads TGCGCCAGCAGCTTGACAGGGGTTAGCTCCTATAATTCACCCCTCCACTTT. The rearrangement links TRBV5-1 to TRBJ1-6; 7 nucleotides align to TRBD1. J was trimmed by 0 bases and V by 1 base; bases with no gene match: 4. This CDR3 is 17 amino acids long. Per germline, CDR1 SGHRS and CDR2 YFSETQ. Full variable domain (missing parts from reference TRBV5-1 and TRBJ1-6): KAGVTQTPRYLIKTRGQQVTLSCSPISGHRSVSWYQQTPGQGLQFLFEYFSETQRNKGNFPGRFSGRQFSNSRSEMNVSTLELGDSALYLCASSLTGVSSYNSPLHFGNGTRLTVT.

This clone was detected once. This sequence joins TRBV11-3 and TRBJ2-3, with TRBD1 matching 7 bases. Trimming took 5 bases from V and 4 from J; bases not matched to a gene: 6. Germline V gene data show CDR1 as SGHNT and CDR2 as YENEEA. CDR3 length equals 14 residues. CDR3 sequence (DNA): TGTGCCAGCAGCGACTCCCAGGGGGCAGATACGCAGTATTTT. Translated: CASSDSQGADTQYF.

The genes are TRBV5-1 and TRBJ2-7; possible D gene TRBD1, 6 bases. CDR1 is SGHRS, CDR2 YFSETQ, per germline. The CDR3 has 15 amino acids. Trimming pared 2 bases from V and 3 bases from J, leaving 15 bases between. The CDR3 DNA reads as TGCGCCAGCAGCTTCCCTTCAGGGGACGTCTACGAGCAGTACTTC. Amino acid sequence: CASSFPSGDVYEQYF.

V gene TRBV28 combines with J gene TRBJ2-7; D unclear. The CDR3 runs to 13 residues. Germline V lookup: CDR1 MDHEN, CDR2 SYDVKM. V was clipped by 3 bases and J by 2 bases, with 8 bases between them. The CDR3 nucleotides are TGTGCCAGCAGTTTGGTATCGCCCTACGAGCAGTACTTC. Its protein product is CASSLVSPYEQYF.

V is TRBV19 and J is TRBJ1-1; 10 bases fit TRBD1. The CDR3 is made up of 15 amino acids. V lost 5 bases, J lost 7 bases, and 10 bases stayed unmatched. Germline V gives CDR1 LNHDA, CDR2 SQIVND (reference sequence). The CDR3: CASSSPTGGRFEAFF. CDR3 bases: TGTGCCAGTAGTTCGCCGACAGGGGGCCGGTTTGAAGCTTTCTTT.

This chain connects TRBV6-4 to TRBJ1-1; D is perhaps TRBD1 (5 bases). Germline-derived CDR1 and CDR2 are MRHNA and SNTAGT. The CDR3 is 15 residues long. V was cut by 2 bases and J by 2 bases, with 12 bases left in between. CDR3 bases: TGTGCCAGCAGTGACGAACGACAGTTAAACACTGAAGCTTTCTTT. It yields the protein CASSDERQLNTEAFF.

The chain carries TRBV28 and TRBJ2-7, with unresolved D. The V and J ends lost 4 bases and 1 base respectively, with 8 bases between them. In germline, CDR1 is MDHEN, CDR2 SYDVKM. The CDR3 has 13 amino acids. The CDR3: CASSSGRSYEQYF. In nucleotides, the CDR3 is TGTGCCAGCAGTTCCGGCAGATCCTACGAGCAGTACTTC.

The chain combines TRBV7-8 with TRBJ2-2; D is uncertain. Germline CDR1 reads SGHVS; CDR2 reads FQNEAQ. V dropped 3 bases and J dropped 7 bases, with 12 bases sitting between them. This CDR3 contains 14 residues. CDR3 coding DNA: TGTGCCAGCAGCTTGGCCCTAGAGTTCGGGGAGCTGTTTTTT. Amino acids: CASSLALEFGELFF.

The chain uses TRBV6-2 or TRBV6-3 and TRBJ2-5, with 15 bases matching TRBD2. This CDR3 comprises 17 residues. Germline V gene lookup returns CDR1 MNHEY and CDR2 SVGEGT. After removal of 2 bases from V and 2 bases from J, the junction contained 3 bases not matched to a gene. CDR3 region: CASSYGLAGGSQETQYF. The DNA of the CDR3 is TGTGCCAGCAGTTACGGACTAGCGGGGGGGTCTCAAGAGACCCAGTACTTC.

The J gene is TRBJ1-1, the V gene TRBV5-8; no reliable D call. The CDR3 runs to 14 residues. Trimming took 0 bases from V and 5 from J, leaving 11 bases between them. In germline, CDR1 is SGHTS, CDR2 YDEGEE. The CDR3 nucleotides are TGTGCCAGCAGCTTGGGGCGGTTAAGGACTGAAGCTTTCTTT. It codes for CASSLGRLRTEAFF.

The sample holds one count of this clone. The J gene is TRBJ2-5, the V gene TRBV3-1 (or the pseudogene TRBV3-2); TRBD2 matches 11 bases. This CDR3 region has 18 residues. Germline CDR1 and CDR2: LGHDT and YNNKEL (reference sequence). V shed 0 bases, J shed 1 base, and the junction held 7 bases outside the gene matches. The CDR3, as DNA: TGTGCCAGCAGCCAAGAGCTGGTGACTAGCGGGGTCCAAGAGACCCAGTACTTC. Its translation: CASSQELVTSGVQETQYF.

The V call is TRBV13, the J call TRBJ2-2, with D possibly matching TRBD2 (6 bases). V lost 0 bases and J lost 6, with 17 bases in between. Germline V gene data show CDR1 as PRHDT and CDR2 as FYEKMQ (reference sequence). The CDR3 has 17 residues. The CDR3 spells CASSLGPVTSRPGELFF. CDR3 bases: TGTGCCAGCAGCTTAGGCCCTGTGACTAGTAGGCCCGGGGAGCTGTTTTTT.

The genes are TRBV5-8 and TRBJ2-7; D could derive from TRBD1 or TRBD2 (5 bases each). Trimming took off 4 bases at V and 2 bases at J, with 22 bases between the two ends. Germline lookup yields CDR1 SGHTS and CDR2 YDEGEE. This CDR3 has 17 residues. CDR3 nucleotides: TGTGCCAGCAGCACCATCGGGGCGAAGCGGTCAGCCTACGAGCAGTACTTC. Its protein is CASSTIGAKRSAYEQYF.